The rows below give T cell receptor beta chains drawn from one sample of a study of control samples from healthy donors and cancer patients. Some clones are missing from TCRdb's copy, which holds only in-frame ones; the method was immunoSEQ multiplex PCR. Of some 140,000 clones in the sample, around nine tenths were seen once. The specimen was blood. These receptors originate from a man between 25 and 39 years old in good health. The CDR3 runs from the conserved cysteine through the conserved F or W. D genes are given only for firm matches. For some rows the clone size is stated as once, few or many, or as a class when expanded; others skip it.

j_call d_call clone_size v_call cdr3_nt cdr3_aa
TRBJ1-5 TRBD1 - TRBV6-1 TGTGCCAGCAGTGCCTTCGGACAGGGGGCGAATCAGCCCCAGCATTTT CASSAFGQGANQPQHF
TRBJ2-7 TRBD1 - TRBV2 TGTGCCAGCAGGGCGGGACAGGGAAGGTACGAGCAGTACTTC CASRAGQGRYEQYF
TRBJ2-3 - once TRBV6-1 TGTGCCAGCAGTGAATCCGGAGGTCTCAGCACAGATACGCAGTATTTT CASSESGGLSTDTQYF
TRBJ2-7 - - TRBV27 TGTGCCAGCAGAGTTAGGGACTCGTCCTACGAGCAGTACTTC CASRVRDSSYEQYF
TRBJ1-5 TRBD1 - TRBV9 TGTGCCAGCAGCGTTGGGACAGGCAATCAGCCCCAGCATTTT CASSVGTGNQPQHF
TRBJ2-5 TRBD2 - TRBV2 TGTGCCAGCAGTGAAACCCTAGCGGGTTTGCAGACCCAGTACTTC CASSETLAGLQTQYF
TRBJ2-1 TRBD2 - TRBV30 TGTGCCTGGAGGGAATCTCGTCGACTAGCGTCCCTGTATGAGCAGTTCTTC CAWRESRRLASLYEQFF
TRBJ1-1 - - TRBV6-2/TRBV6-3 TGTGCCAGCAGTAAAAACAGGGAGGTGGAGACTGAAGCTTTCTTT CASSKNREVETEAFF
TRBJ1-2 - - TRBV28 TGTGCCAGCAGTTTGAAAGTTAATCAATATGGCTACACCTTC CASSLKVNQYGYTF
TRBJ2-1 - once TRBV18 TGTGCCAGCTCACCACGACCACTTTCTGCCGGAGAGCAGTTCTTC CASSPRPLSAGEQFF
TRBJ1-2 TRBD1 - TRBV10-2 TGCGCCAGCAGTGAGAATTCCGGGACAGGGTTCCCACCGCTGGGCTACACCTTC CASSENSGTGFPPLGYTF
TRBJ2-1 - - TRBV28 TGTGCCAGCAGCCTAAGGGGACAGCAGTTCTTC CASSLRGQQFF
TRBJ1-2 - - TRBV5-1 TGCGCCAGCAGCTTGGAAACAGGGCAGAACTATGGCTACACCTTC CASSLETGQNYGYTF
TRBJ2-7 - - TRBV11-1 TGTGCCAGCAGCTTAGAAACTGGGGCAGCCTACGAGCAGTACTTC CASSLETGAAYEQYF
TRBJ1-5 - - TRBV27 TGTGCCAGCAGGAAGGGCTTAGGTCAGCCCCAGCATTTT CASRKGLGQPQHF
TRBJ2-5 TRBD2 - TRBV6-2/TRBV6-3 TGTGCCAGCAGCTTTAGCGGGACTGTAGCAGAGACCCAGTACTTC CASSFSGTVAETQYF
TRBJ2-3 - - TRBV25-1 TGTGCCAGCAGTGAATTTGGACAACTAGATACCAATACGCAGTATTTT CASSEFGQLDTNTQYF
TRBJ2-5 - - TRBV7-2 TGTGCCAGCAGCTTAGTTGGTCTCGCTGGGACCCAGTACTTC CASSLVGLAGTQYF
TRBJ1-1 - - TRBV5-5 TGTGCCAGCACCACCGACATCATGAACACTGAAGCTTTCTTT CASTTDIMNTEAFF
TRBJ2-1 TRBD1 - TRBV9 TGTGCCAGCAGCCTCCGGGACAGTCCTTTCAATGAGCAGTTCTTC CASSLRDSPFNEQFF
TRBJ2-1 - - TRBV5-3 TGTGCCAGAAGCTTGTCAAGGGCCAAAGAACTTAATGAGCAGTTCTTC CARSLSRAKELNEQFF
TRBJ1-3 TRBD1 - TRBV28 TGTGCCAGCAGCCCAGGGGGTAATGTCAACACCATATATTTT CASSPGGNVNTIYF
TRBJ1-4 - - TRBV24-1 TGTGCCACCTCGGGGTATGGAGGGGAAAAACTGTTTTTT CATSGYGGEKLFF
TRBJ2-7 TRBD2 - TRBV4-2 TGTGCCAGCAGCCAAGAGGTTGGGCTAGCGGGCGGAGGGAGCTACGAGCAGTACTTC CASSQEVGLAGGGSYEQYF
TRBJ1-1 - once TRBV5-6 TGTGCCAGCAGCTTGGTTCGGACAATCGAAGCTTTCTTT CASSLVRTIEAFF
TRBJ2-3 - - TRBV21-1 TGTGCCAGCATCCTAGGGGGGGCTAGCACAGATACGCAGTATTTT CASILGGASTDTQYF
TRBJ1-6 - - TRBV11-2 TGTGCCAGCAGCCTAAATGGGGGGACTTCACCCCTCCACTTT CASSLNGGTSPLHF
TRBJ2-1 - - TRBV3-1/TRBV3-2 TGTGCCAGCAGCCAAGGGGATAATTCGCAGTTCTTC CASSQGDNSQFF
TRBJ2-3 TRBD2 - TRBV2 TGTGCCAGCAGGGAAGGGGGACTAGCGGGAGGGTGGAACACAGATACGCAGTATTTT CASREGGLAGGWNTDTQYF
TRBJ2-7 TRBD1 - TRBV6-5 TGTGCCAGCCGACAGGGGCAAATCGGCGAGCAGTACTTC CASRQGQIGEQYF
TRBJ2-3 - - TRBV27 TGTGCCAGCAGAAGGCAGGGATTACCAGATACGCAGTATTTT CASRRQGLPDTQYF
TRBJ1-5 - once TRBV19 TGTGCCAGTAGTGGACTGGGGGGTCAGCCCCAGCATTTT CASSGLGGQPQHF
TRBJ1-1 - once TRBV12-3/TRBV12-4 TGTGCCAGCAGGCTGAAGAACACTGAAGCTTTCTTT CASRLKNTEAFF
TRBJ1-5 - - TRBV16 TGTGCCAGCAGCCAATCGGTTTTGGGCCTAAATAGCAATCAGCCCCAGCATTTT CASSQSVLGLNSNQPQHF
TRBJ2-7 - - TRBV7-2 TGTGCCAGCAGCTTAGGGCTCGACGAGCAGTACTTC CASSLGLDEQYF
TRBJ2-3 - - TRBV19 TGTGCCAGTAGTAGGGAGCTAGCGCCCATGGGGACAGATACGCAGTATTTT CASSRELAPMGTDTQYF
TRBJ2-7 TRBD1 once TRBV5-6 TGTGCCAGCAGCCCGGGACAGGGGATCACCTACGAGCAGTACTTC CASSPGQGITYEQYF
TRBJ2-7 - once TRBV27 TGTGCCAGCACCCCAGGGGATTACGAGCAGTACTTC CASTPGDYEQYF
TRBJ2-6 TRBD1 - TRBV5-6 TGTGCCAGCAGCTTCGGGACAGGGGTTGGGGCCAACGTCCTGACTTTC CASSFGTGVGANVLTF
TRBJ1-1 - - TRBV7-9 TGTGCCAGCAGGGCAAACAGGGAGATGAACACTGAAGCTTTCTTT CASRANREMNTEAFF
TRBJ1-5 - - TRBV19 TGTGCCAGTAGTATAGTTGGCCCGGGGTATAGCAATCAGCCCCAGCATTTT CASSIVGPGYSNQPQHF
TRBJ1-1 - once TRBV11-2 TGTGCCAGCAGCTTGAAGGGCACTGAAGCTTTCTTT CASSLKGTEAFF
TRBJ2-5 - - TRBV29-1 TGCAGCGTGGGTCAAGAGACCCAGTACTTC CSVGQETQYF
TRBJ1-1 - - TRBV30 TGTGCCTGGATGTTTTGGGCGAACACTGAAGCTTTCTTT CAWMFWANTEAFF
TRBJ2-1 - - TRBV18 TGTGCCAGCTCACCGGGCGGGGGCATATCCTACAATGAGCAGTTCTTC CASSPGGGISYNEQFF